One T cell receptor beta chain is described in this entry. Its antigen is still unknown. Each donor was a Caucasian adult residing in Nashville, Tennessee. Splitting of CD4+ cells produced CD45RA+ naive and CD45RA-negative memory subsets. V gave up 4 bases and J gave up 0 bases; unmatched junction bases: 8. The CDR3 covers 18 residues. Germline V gene sequence: CDR1 SGHTS, CDR2 YDEGEE. Method: immunoSEQ multiplex PCR; TCRdb's copy keeps in-frame clones and lacks some. The table includes 2.3 million or so clones, 80% to 95% detected once. The data derive from a study of shared clonotypes between healthy human individuals. Study-level findings and limits: What naive subsets generally showed was a larger estimated richness than memory subsets showed. Even with large depth, rarefaction showed that sorted-subset sequencing was incomplete.

The chain recombines TRBV5-8 with TRBJ2-1, with 12 bases aligning to TRBD2. Sample: naive CD4+ T cells from PBMCs. Sample subset: CD45RA+ positively selected. The origin of this receptor is a man aged 18 to 29 in good health. Some clones in this sample may be carry-over from other donors' samples. This CDR3 is CASSPYWTSGNSYNEQFF. CDR3 in DNA: TGTGCCAGCAGCCCGTACTGGACTAGCGGGAACTCCTACAATGAGCAGTTCTTC.